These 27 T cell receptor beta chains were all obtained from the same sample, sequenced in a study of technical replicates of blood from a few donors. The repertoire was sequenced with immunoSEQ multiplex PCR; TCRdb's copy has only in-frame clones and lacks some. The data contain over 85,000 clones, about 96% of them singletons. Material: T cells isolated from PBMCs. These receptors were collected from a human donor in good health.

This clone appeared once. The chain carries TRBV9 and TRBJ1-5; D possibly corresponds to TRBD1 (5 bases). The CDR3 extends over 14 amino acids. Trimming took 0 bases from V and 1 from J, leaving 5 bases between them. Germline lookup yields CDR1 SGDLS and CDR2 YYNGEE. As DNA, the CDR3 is TGTGCCAGCAGCGTAGGACAGAGCAATCAGCCCCAGCATTTT. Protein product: CASSVGQSNQPQHF.

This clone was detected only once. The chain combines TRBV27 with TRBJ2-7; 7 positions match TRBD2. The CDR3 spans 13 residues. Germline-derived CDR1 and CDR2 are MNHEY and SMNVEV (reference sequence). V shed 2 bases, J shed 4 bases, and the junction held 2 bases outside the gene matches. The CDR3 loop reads CASSLEGGYEQYF. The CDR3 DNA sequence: TGTGCCAGCAGTTTAGAGGGAGGGTACGAGCAGTACTTC.

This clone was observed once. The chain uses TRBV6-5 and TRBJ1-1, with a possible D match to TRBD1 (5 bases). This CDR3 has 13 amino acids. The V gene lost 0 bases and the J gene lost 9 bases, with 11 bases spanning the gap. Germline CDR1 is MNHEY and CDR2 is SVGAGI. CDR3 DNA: TGTGCCAGCAGTTACTCGATCGGGGGGAAAGCTTTCTTT. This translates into CASSYSIGGKAFF.

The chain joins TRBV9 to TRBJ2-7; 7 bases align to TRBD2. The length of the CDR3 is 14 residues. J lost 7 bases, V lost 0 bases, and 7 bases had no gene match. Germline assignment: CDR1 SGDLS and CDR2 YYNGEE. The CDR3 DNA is TGTGCCAGCAGCGTAGGCGGGAGTACCTTGGAGCAGTACTTC. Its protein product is CASSVGGSTLEQYF.

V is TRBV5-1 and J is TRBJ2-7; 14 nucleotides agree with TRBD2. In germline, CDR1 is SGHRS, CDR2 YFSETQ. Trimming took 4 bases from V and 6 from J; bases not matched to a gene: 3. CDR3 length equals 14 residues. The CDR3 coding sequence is TGCGCCAGCAGCCCAGGACTAGCGGGAGGCGAGCAGTACTTC. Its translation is CASSPGLAGGEQYF.

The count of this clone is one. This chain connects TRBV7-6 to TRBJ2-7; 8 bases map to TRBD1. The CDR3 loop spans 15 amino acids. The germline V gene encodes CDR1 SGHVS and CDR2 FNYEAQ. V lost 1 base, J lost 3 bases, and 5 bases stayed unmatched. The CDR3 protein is CASSLGGTGDYEQYF. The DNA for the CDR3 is TGTGCCAGCAGCTTAGGGGGGACAGGAGACTACGAGCAGTACTTC.

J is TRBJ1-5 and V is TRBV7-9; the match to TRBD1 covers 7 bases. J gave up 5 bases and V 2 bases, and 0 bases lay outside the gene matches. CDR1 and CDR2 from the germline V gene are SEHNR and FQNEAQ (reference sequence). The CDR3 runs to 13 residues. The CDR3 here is CASSLTGDQPQHF. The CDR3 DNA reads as TGTGCCAGCAGCTTAACAGGGGATCAGCCCCAGCATTTT.

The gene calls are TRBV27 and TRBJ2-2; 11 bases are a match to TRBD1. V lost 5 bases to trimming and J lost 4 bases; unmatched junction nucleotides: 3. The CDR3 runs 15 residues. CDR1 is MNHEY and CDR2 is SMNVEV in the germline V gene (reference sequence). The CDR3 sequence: CASSLGTGGTGELFF. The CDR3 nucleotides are TGTGCCAGCAGTCTCGGGACAGGGGGCACCGGGGAGCTGTTTTTT.

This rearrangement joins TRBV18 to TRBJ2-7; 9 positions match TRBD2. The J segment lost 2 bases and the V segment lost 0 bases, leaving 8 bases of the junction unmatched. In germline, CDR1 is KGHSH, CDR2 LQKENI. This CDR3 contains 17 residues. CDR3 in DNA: TGTGCCAGCTCACCACCCAGTCTAGCGGGACCCACCTACGAGCAGTACTTC. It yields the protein CASSPPSLAGPTYEQYF.

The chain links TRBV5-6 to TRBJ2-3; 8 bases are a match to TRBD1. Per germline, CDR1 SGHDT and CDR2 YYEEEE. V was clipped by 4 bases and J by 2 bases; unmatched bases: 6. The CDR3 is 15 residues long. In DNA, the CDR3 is TGTGCCAGCAGCCAATGGACAGGGTTCACAGATACGCAGTATTTT. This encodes CASSQWTGFTDTQYF.

CDR3 protein: CASSSSDRNTEAFF. CDR3 coding DNA: TGTGCCAGCAGCTCCTCGGACAGAAACACTGAAGCTTTCTTT. The chain employs TRBV11-2 and TRBJ1-1, with a tentative D call TRBD1 (6 bases). The germline V gene encodes CDR1 SGHAT and CDR2 FQNNGV. V was shortened by 4 bases and J by 2 bases, with 11 bases between the two germline ends. There are 14 residues in the CDR3.

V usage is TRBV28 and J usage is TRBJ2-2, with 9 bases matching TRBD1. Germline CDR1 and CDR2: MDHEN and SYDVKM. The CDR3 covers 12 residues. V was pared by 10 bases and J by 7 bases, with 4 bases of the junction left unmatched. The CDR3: CATTGGDGELFF. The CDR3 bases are TGTGCCACTACAGGGGGCGACGGGGAGCTGTTTTTT.

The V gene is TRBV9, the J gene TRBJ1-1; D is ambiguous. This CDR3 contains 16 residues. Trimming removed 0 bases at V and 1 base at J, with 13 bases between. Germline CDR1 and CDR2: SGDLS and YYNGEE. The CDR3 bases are TGTGCCAGCAGCGTAGCCGTACGTTACACGAACACTGAAGCTTTCTTT. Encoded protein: CASSVAVRYTNTEAFF.

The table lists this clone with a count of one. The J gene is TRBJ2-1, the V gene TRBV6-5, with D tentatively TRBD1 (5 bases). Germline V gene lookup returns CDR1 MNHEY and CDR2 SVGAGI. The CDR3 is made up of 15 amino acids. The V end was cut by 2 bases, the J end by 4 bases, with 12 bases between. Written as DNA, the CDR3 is TGTGCCAGCAGTTACAGGGGAAATTTGTACAATGAGCAGTTCTTC. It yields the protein CASSYRGNLYNEQFF.

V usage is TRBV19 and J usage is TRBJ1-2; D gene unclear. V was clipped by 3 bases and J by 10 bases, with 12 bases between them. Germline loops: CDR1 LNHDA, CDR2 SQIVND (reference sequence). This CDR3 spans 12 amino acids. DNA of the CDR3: TGTGCCAGTAGTATTATTGCCGGGGACTACACCTTC. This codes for CASSIIAGDYTF. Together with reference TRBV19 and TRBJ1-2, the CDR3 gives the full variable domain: DGGITQSPKYLFRKEGQNVTLSCEQNLNHDAMYWYRQDPGQGLRLIYYSQIVNDFQKGDIAEGYSVSREKKESFPLTVTSAQKNPTAFYLCASSIIAGDYTFGSGTRLTVV.

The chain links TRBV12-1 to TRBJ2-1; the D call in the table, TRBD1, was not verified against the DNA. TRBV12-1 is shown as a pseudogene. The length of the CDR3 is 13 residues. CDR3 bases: TGTGCCAGCAGCTGGCTCCATTCCAATGAGCAGTTCTTC. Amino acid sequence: CASSWLHSNEQFF.

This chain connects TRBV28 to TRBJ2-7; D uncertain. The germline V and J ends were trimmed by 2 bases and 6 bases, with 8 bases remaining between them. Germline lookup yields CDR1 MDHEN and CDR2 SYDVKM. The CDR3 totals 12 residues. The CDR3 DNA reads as TGTGCCAGCAGTTTAATCGTGTCCGAGCAGTACTTC. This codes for CASSLIVSEQYF. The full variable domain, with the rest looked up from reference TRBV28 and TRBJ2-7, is DVKVTQSSRYLVKRTGEKVFLECVQDMDHENMFWYRQDPGLGLRLIYFSYDVKMKEKGDIPEGYSVSREKKERFSLILESASTNQTSMYLCASSLIVSEQYFGPGTRLTVT.

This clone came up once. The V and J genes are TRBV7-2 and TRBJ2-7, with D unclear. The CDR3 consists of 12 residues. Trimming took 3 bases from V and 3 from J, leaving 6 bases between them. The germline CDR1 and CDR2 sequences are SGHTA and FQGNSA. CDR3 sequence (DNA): TGTGCCAGCAGCTTCCCCTTCTACGAGCAGTACTTC. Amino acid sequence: CASSFPFYEQYF. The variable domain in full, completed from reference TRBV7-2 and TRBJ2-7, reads GAGVSQSPSNKVTEKGKDVELRCDPISGHTALYWYRQSLGQGLEFLIYFQGNSAPDKSGLPSDRFSAERTGGSVSTLTIQRTQQEDSAVYLCASSFPFYEQYFGPGTRLTVT.

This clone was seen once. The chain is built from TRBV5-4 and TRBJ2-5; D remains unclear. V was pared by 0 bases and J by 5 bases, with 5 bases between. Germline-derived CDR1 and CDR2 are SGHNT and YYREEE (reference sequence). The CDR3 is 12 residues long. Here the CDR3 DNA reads TGTGCCAGCAGCTTGGGGCGGGAGACCCAGTACTTC. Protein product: CASSLGRETQYF. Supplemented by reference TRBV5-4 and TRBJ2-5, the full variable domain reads ETGVTQSPTHLIKTRGQQVTLRCSSQSGHNTVSWYQQALGQGPQFIFQYYREEENGRGNFPPRFSGLQFPNYSSELNVNALELDDSALYLCASSLGRETQYFGPGTRLLVL.

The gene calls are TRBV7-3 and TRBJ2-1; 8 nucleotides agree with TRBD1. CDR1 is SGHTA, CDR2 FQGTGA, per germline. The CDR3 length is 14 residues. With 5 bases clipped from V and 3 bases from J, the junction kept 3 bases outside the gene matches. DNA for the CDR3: TGTGCCAGCAGCCGGGACAGGAACTACAATGAGCAGTTCTTC. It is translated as CASSRDRNYNEQFF.

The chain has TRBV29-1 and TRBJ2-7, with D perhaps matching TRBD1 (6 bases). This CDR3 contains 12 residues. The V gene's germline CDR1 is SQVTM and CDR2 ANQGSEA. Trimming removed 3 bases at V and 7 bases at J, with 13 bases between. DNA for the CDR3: TGCAGCGTTGATGTGGGGGCCTGGGAGCAGTACTTC. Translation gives CSVDVGAWEQYF.

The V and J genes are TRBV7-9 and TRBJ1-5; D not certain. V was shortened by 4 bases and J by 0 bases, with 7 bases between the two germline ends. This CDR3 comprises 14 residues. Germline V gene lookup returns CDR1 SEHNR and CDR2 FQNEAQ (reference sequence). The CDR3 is CASSSQYSNQPQHF. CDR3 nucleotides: TGTGCCAGCAGCTCCCAGTATAGCAATCAGCCCCAGCATTTT.

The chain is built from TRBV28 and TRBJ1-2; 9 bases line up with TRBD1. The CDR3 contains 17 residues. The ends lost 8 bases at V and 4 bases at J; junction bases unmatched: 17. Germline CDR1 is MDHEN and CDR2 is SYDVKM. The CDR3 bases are TGTGCCAGCGGGACCCGGGACAGGGAGTTTTATACCTATGGCTACACCTTC. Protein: CASGTRDREFYTYGYTF.

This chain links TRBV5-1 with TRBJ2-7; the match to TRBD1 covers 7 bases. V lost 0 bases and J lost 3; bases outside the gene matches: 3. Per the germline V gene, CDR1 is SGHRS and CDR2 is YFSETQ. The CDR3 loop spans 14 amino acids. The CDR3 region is CASSLGDSYYEQYF. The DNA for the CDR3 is TGCGCCAGCAGCTTGGGGGACAGTTACTACGAGCAGTACTTC. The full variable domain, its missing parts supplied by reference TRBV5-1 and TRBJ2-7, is KAGVTQTPRYLIKTRGQQVTLSCSPISGHRSVSWYQQTPGQGLQFLFEYFSETQRNKGNFPGRFSGRQFSNSRSEMNVSTLELGDSALYLCASSLGDSYYEQYFGPGTRLTVT.

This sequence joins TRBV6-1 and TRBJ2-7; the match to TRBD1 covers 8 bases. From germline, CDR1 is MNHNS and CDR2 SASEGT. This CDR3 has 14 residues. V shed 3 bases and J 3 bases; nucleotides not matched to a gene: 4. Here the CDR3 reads CASSEQGAYYEQYF. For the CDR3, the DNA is TGTGCCAGCAGTGAGCAGGGGGCCTACTACGAGCAGTACTTC.

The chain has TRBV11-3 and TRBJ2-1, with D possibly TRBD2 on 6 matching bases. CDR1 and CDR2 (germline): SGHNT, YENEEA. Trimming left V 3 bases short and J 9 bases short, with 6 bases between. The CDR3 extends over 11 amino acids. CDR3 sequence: CASSFGGEQFF. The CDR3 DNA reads TGTGCCAGCAGCTTCGGGGGTGAGCAGTTCTTC.

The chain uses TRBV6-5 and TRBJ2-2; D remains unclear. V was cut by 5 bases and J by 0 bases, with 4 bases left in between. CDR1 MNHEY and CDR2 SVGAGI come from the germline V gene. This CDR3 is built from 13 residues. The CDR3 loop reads CASSPANTGELFF. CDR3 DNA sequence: TGTGCCAGCAGTCCCGCGAACACCGGGGAGCTGTTTTTT.